The 29 T cell receptor beta chains in this list originate from one sample, sequenced in a study of control samples from healthy donors and cancer patients. Profiled with immunoSEQ multiplex PCR; TCRdb holds only in-frame clones, not every one. The sample table includes 150,000 to 200,000 clones. The sequenced sample consisted of blood. The origin of the receptors is a woman aged 25-40 years in good health.

This chain joins TRBV7-9 and TRBJ1-5, with 9 bases matching TRBD1. After removal of 4 bases from V and 0 bases from J, the junction contained 7 bases not matched to a gene. The CDR3 runs to 17 residues. The germline V gene encodes CDR1 SEHNR and CDR2 FQNEAQ (reference sequence). The DNA for the CDR3 is TGTGCCAGCAGCTCGGACAGGGGCCCCTTTAGCAATCAGCCCCAGCATTTT. Encoded protein: CASSSDRGPFSNQPQHF.

The CDR3 reads CASSESRVGETNYGYTF. The CDR3 DNA follows: TGCGCCAGCAGTGAGTCGAGGGTAGGGGAGACTAACTATGGCTACACCTTC. V and J are TRBV10-2 and TRBJ1-2; weak D call: TRBD1 (5 bases). Germline CDR1 and CDR2: WSHSY and SAAADI. V was clipped by 0 bases and J by 0 bases, with 14 bases between them. CDR3 length: 17 residues.

This chain connects TRBV7-2 to TRBJ1-1; TRBD1 might be the D (5 bases). The CDR3 loop spans 15 amino acids. V gave up 2 bases and J gave up 0 bases, with 10 bases separating them. From germline, CDR1 is SGHTA and CDR2 FQGNSA. The CDR3: CASSLLGELNTEAFF. DNA of the CDR3: TGTGCCAGCAGCTTATTGGGGGAGCTGAACACTGAAGCTTTCTTT.

V usage is TRBV6-1 and J usage is TRBJ2-1; possibly TRBD2 for D (7 bases). In germline, CDR1 is MNHNS, CDR2 SASEGT. Deletions cut 0 bases from V and 10 bases from J, with 13 bases between. This CDR3 region has 14 residues. The CDR3 coding sequence is TGTGCCAGCAGTGAAGCGGTGGGAGGGACAGAGCAGTTCTTC. It is translated as CASSEAVGGTEQFF.

In nucleotides, the CDR3 is TGTGCCAGCATTACGTCCAGGGGCGAGCAGTACTTC. Protein product: CASITSRGEQYF. The J gene is TRBJ2-7, the V gene TRBV28, with D perhaps TRBD1 (6 bases). V gave up 7 bases and J gave up 6 bases, with 13 bases separating them. This CDR3 contains 12 residues. The germline V gene encodes CDR1 MDHEN and CDR2 SYDVKM.

The V and J genes are TRBV4-2 and TRBJ1-1; D is uncertain. Trimming removed 1 base from V and 3 bases from J, with 6 bases in between. This CDR3 has 13 residues. Germline V gives CDR1 LGHNA, CDR2 YNFKEQ. For the CDR3, the DNA is TGTGCCAGCAGCCAAGTTCGTGACACTGAAGCTTTCTTT. It encodes CASSQVRDTEAFF.

The rearrangement uses TRBV19 and TRBJ1-1; 8 bases match TRBD1. The germline V gene encodes CDR1 LNHDA and CDR2 SQIVND (reference sequence). CDR3 size: 12 residues. V trimming: 7 bases; J trimming: 7 bases; junction bases outside the gene matches: 5. The CDR3 is CASKAGGGEAFF. As DNA, the CDR3 is TGTGCCAGTAAAGCAGGGGGCGGTGAAGCTTTCTTT. Variable domain in full (rest from reference TRBV19 and TRBJ1-1): DGGITQSPKYLFRKEGQNVTLSCEQNLNHDAMYWYRQDPGQGLRLIYYSQIVNDFQKGDIAEGYSVSREKKESFPLTVTSAQKNPTAFYLCASKAGGGEAFFGQGTRLTVV.

The V call is TRBV10-3, the J call TRBJ1-2, with TRBD1 matching over 8 bases. V trimming: 4 bases; J trimming: 4 bases; junction bases outside the gene matches: 5. This CDR3 region has 14 residues. From germline, CDR1 is ENHRY and CDR2 SYGVKD. The CDR3 spells CAISGGQDRYGYTF. CDR3 DNA: TGTGCCATCAGTGGGGGACAGGACCGCTATGGCTACACCTTC.

V usage is TRBV25-1 and J usage is TRBJ2-1, with TRBD2 matching 10 bases. The CDR3 is 16 amino acids. Trimming removed 4 bases from V and 5 bases from J; junction bases left unmatched: 8. Germline V gene lookup returns CDR1 MGHDK and CDR2 SYGVNS. CDR3 DNA: TGTGCCAGCAGTGCCCTTAGCGGGGGGACCGACAATGAGCAGTTCTTC. It yields the protein CASSALSGGTDNEQFF.

The chain links TRBV7-3 to TRBJ2-1, with 10 bases identical to TRBD2. CDR3 length: 17 residues. Trimming took 5 bases from V and 5 from J; bases not matched to a gene: 12. The germline gives CDR1 SGHTA, CDR2 FQGTGA. CDR3 sequence: CASSLHLRTSGNNEQFF. DNA of the CDR3: TGTGCCAGCAGCCTCCACTTACGGACTAGCGGTAACAATGAGCAGTTCTTC.

DNA of the CDR3: TGTGCCACAGAAGGGGCAGGTAGTAAAGGGTCCTATGGCTACACCTTC. As protein: CATEGAGSKGSYGYTF. J is TRBJ1-2 and V is TRBV7-9; tentatively, D is TRBD1 (5 bases). The CDR3 is 16 residues long. The germline gives CDR1 SEHNR, CDR2 FQNEAQ (reference sequence). V was shortened by 10 bases and J by 4 bases, with 25 bases between the two germline ends.

This chain uses TRBV15 with TRBJ2-7, with D perhaps TRBD1 (7 bases). V was trimmed by 8 bases and J by 5 bases, leaving 19 bases between them. The CDR3 is made up of 14 amino acids. The germline V gene encodes CDR1 LNHNV and CDR2 YYDKDF (reference sequence). For the CDR3, the DNA is TGTGCCACCGGAGGGGGCAGGTACGGAGACGAGCAGTACTTC. Its translation: CATGGGRYGDEQYF.

V gene TRBV6-5 combines with J gene TRBJ2-3; D unclear. CDR1 is MNHEY and CDR2 is SVGAGI in the germline V gene. Between the trimmed V and J ends, which lost 7 bases and 5 bases, there was a span of 4 bases. The CDR3 contains 10 residues. The DNA for the CDR3 is TGTGCCAGCACTGGAGATACGCAGTATTTT. Amino acids: CASTGDTQYF.

The rearrangement joins TRBV5-5 to TRBJ1-4, with 8 nucleotides matching TRBD1. V lost 1 base and J lost 6; bases outside the gene matches: 11. The CDR3 contains 17 residues. The germline V gene encodes CDR1 SGHKS and CDR2 YYEKEE (reference sequence). As DNA, the CDR3 is TGTGCCAGCAGCTTGAAGTCGCCTCAGGGGGCAGATGAAAAACTGTTTTTT. Amino acid sequence: CASSLKSPQGADEKLFF.

The chain combines TRBV5-1 with TRBJ2-2, with 8 nucleotides matching TRBD1. The CDR3 is made up of 16 amino acids. Germline CDR1 reads SGHRS; CDR2 reads YFSETQ. J lost 5 bases, V lost 0 bases, and 6 bases had no gene match. The CDR3 here is CASSLGSGGETGELFF. The CDR3, as DNA: TGCGCCAGCAGCTTGGGGTCAGGGGGCGAGACCGGGGAGCTGTTTTTT.

This chain joins TRBV12-3 or TRBV12-4 and TRBJ1-1, with D hard to call. The CDR3 runs to 13 residues. Trimming stripped 1 base from V and 4 bases from J, with 7 bases between. CDR3 in amino acids: CASSLESVTEAFF. DNA of the CDR3: TGTGCCAGCAGTTTAGAGTCAGTCACTGAAGCTTTCTTT.

The rearrangement joins TRBV18 to TRBJ2-1; D gene unclear. CDR1 and CDR2 from the germline V gene are KGHSH and LQKENI. V gave up 2 bases and J gave up 3 bases, with 8 bases separating them. The length of the CDR3 is 14 residues. The CDR3 DNA follows: TGTGCCAGCTCACCAAGGCTCATCTACAATGAGCAGTTCTTC. This translates into CASSPRLIYNEQFF.

The chain carries TRBV7-2 and TRBJ1-1, with D maybe TRBD1 (6 bases). The ends were cut back, 5 bases at V and 2 bases at J, with 12 bases in the middle. The germline gives CDR1 SGHTA, CDR2 FQGNSA. The CDR3 spans 14 residues. This chain's CDR3 is CASSAQGGNTEAFF. In DNA form, the CDR3 reads TGTGCCAGCAGCGCACAGGGTGGCAACACTGAAGCTTTCTTT.

V gene TRBV27 combines with J gene TRBJ2-3, with D possibly TRBD2 on 5 matching bases. Germline assignment: CDR1 MNHEY and CDR2 SMNVEV (reference sequence). This CDR3 has 11 residues. The germline V and J ends were trimmed by 7 bases and 7 bases, with 9 bases remaining between them. The CDR3 is CASTGVYTQYF. The CDR3, as DNA: TGTGCCAGCACCGGGGTTTATACGCAGTATTTT.

The chain uses TRBV3-1 (or the pseudogene TRBV3-2) and TRBJ2-7; 14 bases fit TRBD2. The V gene's germline CDR1 is LGHDT and CDR2 YNNKEL (reference sequence). The CDR3 loop spans 16 amino acids. V lost 4 bases, J lost 3 bases, and 5 bases stayed unmatched. This CDR3 is CASSPGTSGGYYEQYF. CDR3 sequence (DNA): TGTGCCAGCAGCCCCGGGACTAGCGGGGGATACTACGAGCAGTACTTC.

In nucleotides, the CDR3 is TGTGCCTGGAGTCCAGGGACAACCCCCTATAATTCACCCCTCCACTTT. This codes for CAWSPGTTPYNSPLHF. This chain joins TRBV30 and TRBJ1-6; maybe TRBD1 (6 bases). Trimming shortened V by 2 bases and J by 2 bases, and 13 bases separated the two germline ends. CDR3 length equals 16 residues. CDR1 is GTSNPN, CDR2 SVGIG, per germline (reference sequence).

The rearrangement links TRBV5-1 to TRBJ2-5; D possibly corresponds to TRBD2 (6 bases). The V end was cut by 4 bases, the J end by 3 bases, with 16 bases between. The germline CDR1 and CDR2 sequences are SGHRS and YFSETQ. The CDR3 runs to 15 residues. For the CDR3, the DNA is TGCGCCAGCAGCCCGACCCCGACTAGAGAAGAGACCCAGTACTTC. This encodes CASSPTPTREETQYF.

V usage is TRBV2 and J usage is TRBJ1-5; TRBD1 matches 9 bases. The CDR3 spans 15 residues. Trimming cost V 10 bases and J 1 base; bases outside gene matches: 8. CDR1 is SNHLY and CDR2 is FYNNEI in the germline V gene. The CDR3 coding sequence is TGTGCCACCGCTGGACAGGGGCACAGCAATCAGCCCCAGCATTTT. Translating it yields CATAGQGHSNQPQHF.

About this clone itself: Additional DNA sequences in this sample encode the identical CDR3. The V and J genes are TRBV5-1 and TRBJ1-1, with D unresolved. The CDR3 is 14 residues long. Per the germline V gene, CDR1 is SGHRS and CDR2 is YFSETQ. V lost 4 bases, J lost 0 bases, and 10 bases lay in between. CDR3 sequence: CASSLTGVNTEAFF. The CDR3 DNA is TGCGCCAGCAGCCTAACCGGGGTGAACACTGAAGCTTTCTTT.

The genes are TRBV4-2 and TRBJ1-5; possible D gene TRBD1, 5 bases. This CDR3 has 14 residues. Germline assignment: CDR1 LGHNA and CDR2 YNFKEQ. Trimming shortened V by 2 bases and J by 6 bases, and 11 bases separated the two germline ends. This CDR3 is CASSQSAGTQPQHF. In DNA, the CDR3 is TGTGCCAGCAGCCAATCGGCGGGGACTCAGCCCCAGCATTTT.

The rearrangement joins TRBV7-6 to TRBJ2-5; tentative D call: TRBD2 (5 bases). The CDR3 is made up of 15 amino acids. The V end lost 1 base, the J end lost 7 bases, and 16 bases lay between the germline ends. The V gene's germline CDR1 is SGHVS and CDR2 FNYEAQ. CDR3 bases: TGTGCCAGCAGCTTAGATACTCTATTTGGAGGGACCCAGTACTTC. This gives the protein CASSLDTLFGGTQYF.

The J gene is TRBJ2-5, the V gene TRBV11-3; a possible D gene is TRBD2 (6 bases). Between the trimmed V and J ends, which lost 8 bases and 0 bases, there was a span of 22 bases. This CDR3 has 17 residues. Germline assignment: CDR1 SGHNT and CDR2 YENEEA. The CDR3: CASSEGLGGINQETQYF. The CDR3 DNA reads TGTGCCAGCTCCGAGGGGCTGGGGGGAATTAACCAAGAGACCCAGTACTTC.

This rearrangement joins TRBV6-5 to TRBJ1-6, with 10 bases fitting TRBD1. The CDR3 has 15 residues. Per germline, CDR1 MNHEY and CDR2 SVGAGI. V shed 8 bases and J 8 bases; nucleotides not matched to a gene: 9. CDR3: CASRFSGTGDSPLHF. The CDR3 DNA follows: TGTGCCAGCCGTTTCTCCGGGACAGGGGATTCACCCCTCCACTTT.

The chain links TRBV28 to TRBJ2-7; D is possibly TRBD2 (6 bases). Germline V lookup: CDR1 MDHEN, CDR2 SYDVKM. This CDR3 comprises 16 residues. Trimming took 0 bases from V and 4 from J, leaving 16 bases between them. The CDR3 sequence: CASSLWTSGGRYEQYF. In DNA form, the CDR3 reads TGTGCCAGCAGTTTATGGACGAGTGGGGGGAGGTACGAGCAGTACTTC.